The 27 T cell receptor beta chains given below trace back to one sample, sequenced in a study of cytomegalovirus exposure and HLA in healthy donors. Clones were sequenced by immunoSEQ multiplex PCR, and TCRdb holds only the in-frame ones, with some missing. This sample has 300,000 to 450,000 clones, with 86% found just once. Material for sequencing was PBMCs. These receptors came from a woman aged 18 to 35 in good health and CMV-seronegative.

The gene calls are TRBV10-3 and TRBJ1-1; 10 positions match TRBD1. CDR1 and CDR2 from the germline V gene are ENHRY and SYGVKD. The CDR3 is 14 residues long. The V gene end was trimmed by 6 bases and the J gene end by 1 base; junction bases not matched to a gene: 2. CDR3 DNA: TGTGCCATCAGCAGGGACAGGGGGAACACTGAAGCTTTCTTT. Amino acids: CAISRDRGNTEAFF.

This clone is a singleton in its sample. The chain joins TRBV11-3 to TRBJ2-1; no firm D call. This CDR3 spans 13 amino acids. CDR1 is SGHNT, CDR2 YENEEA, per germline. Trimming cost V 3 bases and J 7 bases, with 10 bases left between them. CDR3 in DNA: TGTGCCAGCAGCTTGGGCCCCAGTAATGAGCAGTTCTTC. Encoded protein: CASSLGPSNEQFF. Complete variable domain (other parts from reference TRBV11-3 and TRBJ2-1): EAGVVQSPRYKIIEKKQPVAFWCNPISGHNTLYWYLQNLGQGPELLIRYENEEAVDDSQLPKDRFSAERLKGVDSTLKIQPAELGDSAVYLCASSLGPSNEQFFGPGTRLTVL.

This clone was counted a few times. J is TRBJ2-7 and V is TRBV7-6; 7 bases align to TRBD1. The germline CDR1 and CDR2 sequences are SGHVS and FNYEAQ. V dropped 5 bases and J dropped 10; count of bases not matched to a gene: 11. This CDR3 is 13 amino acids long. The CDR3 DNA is TGTGCCAGCAGCCAGGGACAGCAAACGGTACAGTACTTC. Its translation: CASSQGQQTVQYF.

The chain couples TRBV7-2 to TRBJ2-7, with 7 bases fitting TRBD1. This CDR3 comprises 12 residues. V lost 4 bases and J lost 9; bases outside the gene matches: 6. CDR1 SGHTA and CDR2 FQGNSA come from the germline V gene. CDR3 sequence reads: CASSSTGFVQYF. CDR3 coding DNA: TGTGCCAGCAGCTCGACAGGGTTTGTGCAGTACTTC.

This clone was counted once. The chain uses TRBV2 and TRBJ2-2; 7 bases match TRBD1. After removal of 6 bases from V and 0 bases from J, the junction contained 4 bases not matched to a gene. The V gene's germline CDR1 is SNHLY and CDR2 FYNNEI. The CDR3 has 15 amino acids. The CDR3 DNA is TGTGCCAGCAGATATGACAGGGCGAACACCGGGGAGCTGTTTTTT. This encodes CASRYDRANTGELFF.

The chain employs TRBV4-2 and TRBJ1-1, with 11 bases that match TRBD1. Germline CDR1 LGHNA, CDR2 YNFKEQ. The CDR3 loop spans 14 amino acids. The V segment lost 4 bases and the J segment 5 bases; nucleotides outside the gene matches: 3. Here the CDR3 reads CASSPGQGATEAFF. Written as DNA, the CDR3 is TGTGCCAGCAGCCCAGGACAGGGGGCAACTGAAGCTTTCTTT.

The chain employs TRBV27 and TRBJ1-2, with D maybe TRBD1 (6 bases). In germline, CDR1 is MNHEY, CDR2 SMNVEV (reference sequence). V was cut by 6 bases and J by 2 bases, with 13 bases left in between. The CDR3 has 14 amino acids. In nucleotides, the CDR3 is TGTGCCAGCAGCACGAACAGGGAGAACTATGGCTACACCTTC. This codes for CASSTNRENYGYTF.

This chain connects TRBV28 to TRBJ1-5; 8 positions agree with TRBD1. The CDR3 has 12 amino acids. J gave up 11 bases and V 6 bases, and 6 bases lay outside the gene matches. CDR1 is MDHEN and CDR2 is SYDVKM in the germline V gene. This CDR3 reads CASSLTGQAQHF. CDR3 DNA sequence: TGTGCCAGCAGCTTAACGGGACAGGCCCAGCATTTT.

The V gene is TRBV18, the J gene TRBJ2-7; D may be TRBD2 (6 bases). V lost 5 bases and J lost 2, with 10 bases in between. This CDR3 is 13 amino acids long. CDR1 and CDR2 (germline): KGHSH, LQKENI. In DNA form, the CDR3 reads TGTGCCAGCTCATTGGAGGGACCCTACGAGCAGTACTTC. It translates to CASSLEGPYEQYF.

CDR3: CASSSPGPGYEQYF. In DNA form, the CDR3 reads TGTGCCAGCAGCTCCCCAGGCCCAGGGTACGAGCAGTACTTC. This chain connects TRBV28 to TRBJ2-7; D is possibly TRBD1 (5 bases). The length of the CDR3 is 14 residues. Germline V gene lookup returns CDR1 MDHEN and CDR2 SYDVKM. The V end lost 6 bases, the J end lost 4 bases, and 16 bases lay between the germline ends.

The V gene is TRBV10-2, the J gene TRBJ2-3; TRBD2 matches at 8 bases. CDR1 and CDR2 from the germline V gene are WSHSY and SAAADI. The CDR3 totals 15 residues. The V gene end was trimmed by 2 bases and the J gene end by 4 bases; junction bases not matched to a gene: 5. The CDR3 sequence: CASSEAGGRADTQYF. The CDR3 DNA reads TGCGCCAGCAGTGAGGCGGGGGGAAGGGCAGATACGCAGTATTTT.

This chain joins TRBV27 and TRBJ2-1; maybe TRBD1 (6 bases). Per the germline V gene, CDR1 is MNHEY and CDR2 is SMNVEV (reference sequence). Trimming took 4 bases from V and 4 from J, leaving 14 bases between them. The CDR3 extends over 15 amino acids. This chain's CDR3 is CASSSPGQLYNEQFF. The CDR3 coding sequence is TGTGCCAGCAGTTCCCCCGGACAGCTGTACAATGAGCAGTTCTTC.

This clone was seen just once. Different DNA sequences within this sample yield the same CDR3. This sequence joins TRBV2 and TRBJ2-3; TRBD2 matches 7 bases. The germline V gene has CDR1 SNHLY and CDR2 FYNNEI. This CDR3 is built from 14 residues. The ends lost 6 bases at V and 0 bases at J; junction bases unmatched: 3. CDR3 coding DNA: TGTGCCAGCAGAGTAGCGGGTAGCACAGATACGCAGTATTTT. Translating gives CASRVAGSTDTQYF.

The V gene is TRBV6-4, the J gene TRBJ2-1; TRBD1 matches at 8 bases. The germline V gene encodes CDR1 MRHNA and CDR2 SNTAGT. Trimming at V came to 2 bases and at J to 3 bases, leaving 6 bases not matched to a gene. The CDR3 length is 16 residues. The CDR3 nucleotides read TGTGCCAGCAGTGACATACAGGGGGGCGGCTACAATGAGCAGTTCTTC. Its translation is CASSDIQGGGYNEQFF.

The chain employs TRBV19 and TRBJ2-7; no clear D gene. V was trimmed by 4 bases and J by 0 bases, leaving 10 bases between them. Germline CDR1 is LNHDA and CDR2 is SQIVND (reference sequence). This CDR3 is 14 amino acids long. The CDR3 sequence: CASSKARSSYEQYF. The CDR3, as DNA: TGTGCCAGTAGTAAAGCAAGAAGCTCCTACGAGCAGTACTTC.

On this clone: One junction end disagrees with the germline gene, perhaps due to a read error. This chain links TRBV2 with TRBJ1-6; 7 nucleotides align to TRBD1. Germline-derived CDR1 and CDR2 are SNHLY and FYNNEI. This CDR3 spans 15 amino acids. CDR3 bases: TGTGCCAGCAGGGAAGCAGGGGGAGGGAACTCACCCCTCCACTTT. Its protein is CASREAGGGNSPLHF.

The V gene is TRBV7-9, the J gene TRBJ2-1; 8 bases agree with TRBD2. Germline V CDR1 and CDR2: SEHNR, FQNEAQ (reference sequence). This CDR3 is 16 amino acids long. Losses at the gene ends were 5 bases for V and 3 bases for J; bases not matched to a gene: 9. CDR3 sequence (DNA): TGTGCCAGCAGCCCGCCCAGAAGCGGGGGCTACAATGAGCAGTTCTTC. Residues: CASSPPRSGGYNEQFF. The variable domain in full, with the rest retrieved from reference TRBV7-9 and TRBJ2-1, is DTGVSQNPRHKITKRGQNVTFRCDPISEHNRLYWYRQTLGQGPEFLTYFQNEAQLEKSRLLSDRFSAERPKGSFSTLEIQRTEQGDSAMYLCASSPPRSGGYNEQFFGPGTRLTVL.

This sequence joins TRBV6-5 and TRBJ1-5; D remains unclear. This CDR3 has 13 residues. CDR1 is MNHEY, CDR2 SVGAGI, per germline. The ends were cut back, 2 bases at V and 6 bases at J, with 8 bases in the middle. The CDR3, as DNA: TGTGCCAGCAGTTACATACGGGGTCAGCCCCAGCATTTT. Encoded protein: CASSYIRGQPQHF.

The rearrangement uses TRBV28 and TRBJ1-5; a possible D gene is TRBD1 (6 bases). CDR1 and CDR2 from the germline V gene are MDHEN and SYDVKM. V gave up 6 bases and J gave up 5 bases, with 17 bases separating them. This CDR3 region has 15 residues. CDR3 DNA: TGTGCCAGCAGGACGCTCGGGGGGGCTTATCAGCCCCAGCATTTT. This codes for CASRTLGGAYQPQHF.

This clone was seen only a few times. CDR3 sequence reads: CASSPQERTGGGGYTF. CDR3 nucleotide sequence: TGTGCCAGCAGCCCCCAGGAACGGACAGGGGGCGGTGGCTACACCTTC. The J gene is TRBJ1-2, the V gene TRBV7-9; 11 bases fit TRBD1. J lost 7 bases, V lost 5 bases, and 12 bases had no gene match. CDR1 is SEHNR and CDR2 is FQNEAQ in the germline V gene (reference sequence). The CDR3 spans 16 residues.

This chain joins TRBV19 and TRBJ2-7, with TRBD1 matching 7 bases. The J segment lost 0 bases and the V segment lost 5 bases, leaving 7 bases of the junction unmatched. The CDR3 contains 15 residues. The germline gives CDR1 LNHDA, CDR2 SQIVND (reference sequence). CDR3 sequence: CASSSRTGSSYEQYF. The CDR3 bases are TGTGCCAGTAGTTCCCGGACAGGTAGCTCCTACGAGCAGTACTTC.

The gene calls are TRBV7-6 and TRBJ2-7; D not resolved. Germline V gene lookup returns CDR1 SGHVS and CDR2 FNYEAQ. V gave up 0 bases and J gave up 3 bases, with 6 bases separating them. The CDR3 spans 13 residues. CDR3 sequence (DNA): TGTGCCAGCAGCTTAGCGGCGGTCTACGAGCAGTACTTC. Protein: CASSLAAVYEQYF.

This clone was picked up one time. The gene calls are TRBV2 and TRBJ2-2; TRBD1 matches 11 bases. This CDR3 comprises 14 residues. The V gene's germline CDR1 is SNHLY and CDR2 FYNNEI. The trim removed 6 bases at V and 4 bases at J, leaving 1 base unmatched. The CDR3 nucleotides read TGTGCCAGCAGAGGGACAGGGGGCACCGGGGAGCTGTTTTTT. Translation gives CASRGTGGTGELFF.

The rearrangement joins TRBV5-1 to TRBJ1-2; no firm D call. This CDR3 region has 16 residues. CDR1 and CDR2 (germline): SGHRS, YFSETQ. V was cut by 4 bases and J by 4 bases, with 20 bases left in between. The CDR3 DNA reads TGCGCCAGCAGCATAAGCGCGGACTCTGGATTCTATGGCTACACCTTC. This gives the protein CASSISADSGFYGYTF.

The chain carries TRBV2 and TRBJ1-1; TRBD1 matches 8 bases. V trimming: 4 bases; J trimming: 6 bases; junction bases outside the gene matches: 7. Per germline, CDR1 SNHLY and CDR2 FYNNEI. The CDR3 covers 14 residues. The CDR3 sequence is CASSGPGTGPEAFF. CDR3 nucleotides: TGTGCCAGCAGTGGCCCAGGGACAGGACCTGAAGCTTTCTTT. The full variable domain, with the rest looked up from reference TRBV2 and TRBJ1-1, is EPEVTQTPSHQVTQMGQEVILRCVPISNHLYFYWYRQILGQKVEFLVSFYNNEISEKSEIFDDQFSVERPDGSNFTLKIRSTKLEDSAMYFCASSGPGTGPEAFFGQGTRLTVV.

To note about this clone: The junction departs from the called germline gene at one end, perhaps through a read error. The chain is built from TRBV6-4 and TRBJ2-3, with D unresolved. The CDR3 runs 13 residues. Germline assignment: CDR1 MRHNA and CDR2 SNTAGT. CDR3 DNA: TGTGCCAGCAGTGACTCCGACACAAATACGCAGTATTTT. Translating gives CASSDSDTNTQYF.

CDR3 sequence: CASSPLGQGEAFF. The DNA for the CDR3 is TGTGCCAGCAGTCCTCTGGGACAGGGGGAAGCTTTCTTT. The chain uses TRBV27 and TRBJ1-1; 10 bases map to TRBD1. Germline loops: CDR1 MNHEY, CDR2 SMNVEV (reference sequence). This CDR3 region has 13 residues. V was clipped by 5 bases and J by 8 bases; unmatched bases: 5.